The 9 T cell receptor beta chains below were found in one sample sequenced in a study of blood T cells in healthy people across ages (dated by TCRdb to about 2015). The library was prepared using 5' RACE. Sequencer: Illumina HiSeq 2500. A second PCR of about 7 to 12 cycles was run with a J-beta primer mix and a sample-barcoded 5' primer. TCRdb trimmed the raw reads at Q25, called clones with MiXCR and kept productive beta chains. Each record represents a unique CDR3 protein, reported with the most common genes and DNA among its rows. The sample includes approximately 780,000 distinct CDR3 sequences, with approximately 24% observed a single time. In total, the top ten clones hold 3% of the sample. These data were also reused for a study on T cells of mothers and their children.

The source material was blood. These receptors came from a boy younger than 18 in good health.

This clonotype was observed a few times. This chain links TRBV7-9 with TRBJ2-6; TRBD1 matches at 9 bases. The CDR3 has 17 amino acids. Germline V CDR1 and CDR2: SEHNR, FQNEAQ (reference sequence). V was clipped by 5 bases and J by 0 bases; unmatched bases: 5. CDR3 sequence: CASSGQGIFSGANVLTF. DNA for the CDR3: TGTGCCAGCAGCGGACAGGGGATTTTCTCTGGGGCCAACGTCCTGACTTTC.

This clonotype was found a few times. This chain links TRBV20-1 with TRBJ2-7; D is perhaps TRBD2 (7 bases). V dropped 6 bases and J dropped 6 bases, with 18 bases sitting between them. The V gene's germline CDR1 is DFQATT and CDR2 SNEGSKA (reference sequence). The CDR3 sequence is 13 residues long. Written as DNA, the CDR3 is TGCAGTGCCCTCCTGGCGGGGGCCTCCGAGCAGTACTTC. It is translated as CSALLAGASEQYF.

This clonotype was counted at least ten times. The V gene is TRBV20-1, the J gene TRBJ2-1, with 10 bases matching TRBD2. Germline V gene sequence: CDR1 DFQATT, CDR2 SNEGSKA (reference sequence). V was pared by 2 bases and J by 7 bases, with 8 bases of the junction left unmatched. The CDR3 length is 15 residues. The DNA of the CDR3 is TGCAGTGCTAGATCAGCGGGGGGGCTCTGGAATGAGCAGTTCTTC. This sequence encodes CSARSAGGLWNEQFF.

Written as DNA, the CDR3 is TGCAGCGTTATAACAGGGACAGTCTCCTACAATGAGCAGTTCTTC. Translated: CSVITGTVSYNEQFF. The chain joins TRBV29-1 to TRBJ2-1; 7 nucleotides align to TRBD1. Germline V gene sequence: CDR1 SQVTM, CDR2 ANQGSEA. The CDR3 length is 15 residues. Trimming cost V 5 bases and J 0 bases; bases outside gene matches: 7.

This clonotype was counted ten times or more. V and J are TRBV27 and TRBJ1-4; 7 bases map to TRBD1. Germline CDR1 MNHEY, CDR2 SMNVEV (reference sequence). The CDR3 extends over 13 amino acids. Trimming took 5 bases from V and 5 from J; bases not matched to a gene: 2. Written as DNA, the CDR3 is TGTGCCAGCAGTCGGGACAGAAATGAAAAACTGTTTTTT. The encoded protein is CASSRDRNEKLFF.

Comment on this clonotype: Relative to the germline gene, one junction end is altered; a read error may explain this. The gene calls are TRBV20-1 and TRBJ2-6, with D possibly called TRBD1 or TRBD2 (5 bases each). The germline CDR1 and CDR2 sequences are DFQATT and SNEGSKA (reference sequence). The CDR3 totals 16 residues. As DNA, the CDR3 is TGCAGTGCTAGAGATAGGGTTCTGGCCGGGGCCAACGTCCCGACTTTC. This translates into CSARDRVLAGANVPTF.

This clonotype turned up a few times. The CDR3 DNA sequence: TGTGCCAGCAGTCCACAGGGGGCCTCCAATTCACCCCTCCACTTT. It is translated as CASSPQGASNSPLHF. The chain uses TRBV28 and TRBJ1-6; 9 nucleotides align to TRBD1. CDR3 length: 15 amino acids. Per germline, CDR1 MDHEN and CDR2 SYDVKM. With 5 bases clipped from V and 7 bases from J, the junction kept 6 bases outside the gene matches.

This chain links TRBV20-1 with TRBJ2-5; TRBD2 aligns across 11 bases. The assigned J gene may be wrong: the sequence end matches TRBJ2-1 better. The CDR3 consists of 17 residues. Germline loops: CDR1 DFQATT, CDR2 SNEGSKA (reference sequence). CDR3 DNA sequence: TGCAGTGCTATTCCCGATTTCCTAGCGGGGGGCCACAATGAGCAGTTCTTC. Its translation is CSAIPDFLAGGHNEQFF.

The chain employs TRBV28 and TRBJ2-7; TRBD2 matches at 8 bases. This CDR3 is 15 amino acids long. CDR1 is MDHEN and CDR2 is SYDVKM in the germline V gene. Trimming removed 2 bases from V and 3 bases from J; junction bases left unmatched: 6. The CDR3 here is CASSLPDGGDYEQYF. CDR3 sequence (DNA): TGTGCCAGCAGTTTACCCGACGGGGGGGACTACGAGCAGTACTTC.